The 25 T cell receptor beta chains below all came from one sample that was sequenced in a study of shared clonotypes between healthy human individuals. Produced via immunoSEQ multiplex PCR; TCRdb's table is partial and in-frame only. The profile shows approximately 1.4 million clones, 95% to 99% of them singletons. Specimen: naive CD4+ T cells sorted from blood. Stated subset: CD45RA+ positively selected. The origin of the receptors is a man aged 30 to 39 in good health.

The J gene is TRBJ2-2, the V gene TRBV14; D is perhaps TRBD1 or TRBD2 (6 bases each). CDR1 is SGHDN and CDR2 is FVKESK in the germline V gene. CDR3 length: 15 residues. V shed 1 base and J shed 5 bases, with 11 bases lying between them. CDR3 DNA: TGTGCCAGCAGCCAAGCGGGGGCTGTTACCGGGGAGCTGTTTTTT. It translates to CASSQAGAVTGELFF.

The chain combines TRBV25-1 with TRBJ2-2; possibly TRBD1 for D (5 bases). Per germline, CDR1 MGHDK and CDR2 SYGVNS. V lost 3 bases and J lost 2, with 10 bases in between. The CDR3 is made up of 15 amino acids. CDR3 loop: CASSEGLPNTGELFF. DNA for the CDR3: TGTGCCAGCAGTGAGGGGCTTCCAAACACCGGGGAGCTGTTTTTT.

J is TRBJ2-5 and V is TRBV5-1; no definite D call. The CDR3 contains 13 residues. Germline-derived CDR1 and CDR2 are SGHRS and YFSETQ. Trimming pared 4 bases from V and 5 bases from J, leaving 12 bases between. The CDR3 nucleotides read TGCGCCAGCAGCCTGGACGGGCCCGAGACCCAGTACTTC. It translates to CASSLDGPETQYF. The full variable domain, with the rest looked up from reference TRBV5-1 and TRBJ2-5, is KAGVTQTPRYLIKTRGQQVTLSCSPISGHRSVSWYQQTPGQGLQFLFEYFSETQRNKGNFPGRFSGRQFSNSRSEMNVSTLELGDSALYLCASSLDGPETQYFGPGTRLLVL.

This clone appeared a single time. V usage is TRBV5-1 and J usage is TRBJ2-1; 7 positions match TRBD2. Germline-derived CDR1 and CDR2 are SGHRS and YFSETQ. CDR3 length: 15 residues. The V segment lost 5 bases and the J segment 8 bases; nucleotides outside the gene matches: 13. CDR3 DNA: TGCGCCAGCAGGCGTGGACTAGGGCGGGTGGATGAGCAGTTCTTC. Protein: CASRRGLGRVDEQFF.

The CDR3 DNA reads as TGTGCCAGCAGCGATAGCGGGAGGACCAGGGATACGCAGTATTTT. The encoded protein is CASSDSGRTRDTQYF. The chain employs TRBV7-9 and TRBJ2-3, with 10 bases that match TRBD2. CDR1 and CDR2 (germline): SEHNR, FQNEAQ (reference sequence). There are 15 residues in the CDR3. Unmatched junction bases numbered 8, after V lost 5 bases and J lost 6 bases.

The chain uses TRBV28 and TRBJ2-7, with TRBD2 identical over 9 bases. The CDR3 is 17 amino acids. Trimming cost V 4 bases and J 1 base; bases outside gene matches: 11. CDR1 MDHEN and CDR2 SYDVKM come from the germline V gene. The CDR3: CASSSPPTGLASYEQYF. DNA for the CDR3: TGTGCCAGCAGTTCACCACCTACGGGACTAGCATCCTACGAGCAGTACTTC.

This chain's CDR3 is CASRSWAEGVDTQYF. CDR3 nucleotides: TGTGCCAGCCGGTCCTGGGCCGAAGGGGTGGATACGCAGTATTTT. The gene calls are TRBV6-5 and TRBJ2-3; possibly TRBD1 for D (5 bases). The CDR3 is made up of 15 amino acids. V was shortened by 8 bases and J by 6 bases, with 21 bases between the two germline ends. CDR1 MNHEY and CDR2 SVGAGI come from the germline V gene.

This rearrangement joins TRBV7-2 to TRBJ1-3; tentatively, D is TRBD1 (5 bases). Trimming pared 5 bases from V and 8 bases from J, leaving 28 bases between. CDR3 size: 18 residues. Germline V gene data show CDR1 as SGHTA and CDR2 as FQGNSA. CDR3 nucleotide sequence: TGTGCCAGCAGCGACGGAAGCCGAGCTACTCAGGGCGCGGACACCATATATTTT. It codes for CASSDGSRATQGADTIYF.

The genes are TRBV15 and TRBJ1-2, with no clear D. Trimming removed 1 base from V and 0 bases from J, with 12 bases in between. CDR1 is LNHNV and CDR2 is YYDKDF in the germline V gene (reference sequence). The CDR3 covers 16 residues. CDR3 residues: CATSRGSDRANYGYTF. The CDR3 nucleotides read TGTGCCACCAGCAGAGGGTCAGACCGAGCTAACTATGGCTACACCTTC.

V is TRBV2 and J is TRBJ2-5; D is unclear. The germline V gene encodes CDR1 SNHLY and CDR2 FYNNEI. The CDR3 runs 11 residues. V lost 6 bases and J lost 3, with 5 bases in between. The CDR3 sequence: CASRVKETQYF. CDR3 DNA: TGTGCCAGCAGGGTGAAAGAGACCCAGTACTTC. Drawing the rest from reference TRBV2 and TRBJ2-5, the complete variable domain is EPEVTQTPSHQVTQMGQEVILRCVPISNHLYFYWYRQILGQKVEFLVSFYNNEISEKSEIFDDQFSVERPDGSNFTLKIRSTKLEDSAMYFCASRVKETQYFGPGTRLLVL.

The rearrangement joins TRBV5-1 to TRBJ2-7; 12 nucleotides agree with TRBD2. V lost 3 bases and J lost 3; bases outside the gene matches: 7. This CDR3 spans 16 amino acids. Per germline, CDR1 SGHRS and CDR2 YFSETQ. This chain's CDR3 is CASSSGLAGLGYEQYF. For the CDR3, the DNA is TGCGCCAGCAGCTCCGGACTAGCGGGGCTGGGCTACGAGCAGTACTTC.

The chain recombines TRBV6-6 with TRBJ2-2; 8 positions agree with TRBD1. Trimming cost V 7 bases and J 6 bases; bases outside gene matches: 7. The germline V gene encodes CDR1 MNHNY and CDR2 SVGAGI (reference sequence). The CDR3 sequence is 14 residues long. CDR3 protein: CASIRYRGSGELFF. Here the CDR3 DNA reads TGTGCCAGCATCCGATACAGGGGGTCCGGGGAGCTGTTTTTT.

The chain employs TRBV25-1 and TRBJ2-2, with a possible D match to TRBD2 (5 bases). The V gene's germline CDR1 is MGHDK and CDR2 SYGVNS. The CDR3 is made up of 17 amino acids. Trimming removed 1 base at V and 2 bases at J, with 14 bases between. The CDR3 region has the DNA TGTGCCAGCAGTGAATTCCGAGGGCACGCTAACACCGGGGAGCTGTTTTTT. It encodes CASSEFRGHANTGELFF.

This clone was seen a few times. At the DNA level, this CDR3 is encoded by other sequences in the same sample as well. The gene calls are TRBV11-2 and TRBJ1-2, with TRBD1 matching over 9 bases. V trimming: 5 bases; J trimming: 7 bases; junction bases outside the gene matches: 2. This CDR3 has 12 amino acids. Per the germline V gene, CDR1 is SGHAT and CDR2 is FQNNGV. The CDR3 sequence is CASSRTGVGYTF. CDR3 DNA sequence: TGTGCCAGCAGCAGGACAGGGGTTGGCTACACCTTC.

The chain employs TRBV19 and TRBJ2-1; 7 bases fit TRBD2. V shed 6 bases and J 7 bases; nucleotides not matched to a gene: 12. The CDR3 loop spans 15 amino acids. Germline loops: CDR1 LNHDA, CDR2 SQIVND (reference sequence). The CDR3, as DNA: TGTGCCAGTAGCCGTTCGTCGCTAGCGGAGAATGAGCAGTTCTTC. Its translation: CASSRSSLAENEQFF.

V usage is TRBV18 and J usage is TRBJ1-5; D uncertain. The CDR3 contains 15 residues. Germline CDR1 and CDR2: KGHSH and LQKENI. The V end lost 3 bases, the J end lost 6 bases, and 15 bases lay between the germline ends. CDR3 coding DNA: TGTGCCAGCTCACCGGGTCCTGTTGATCGTCAGCCCCAGCATTTT. Protein sequence: CASSPGPVDRQPQHF.

The J gene is TRBJ1-5, the V gene TRBV6-1; unclear D gene. The CDR3 runs to 15 residues. Germline V CDR1 and CDR2: MNHNS, SASEGT. Trimming shortened V by 3 bases and J by 4 bases, and 13 bases separated the two germline ends. CDR3 sequence: CASSEMSGSNQPQHF. The CDR3 DNA reads TGTGCCAGCAGTGAGATGTCTGGGAGTAATCAGCCCCAGCATTTT.

The chain couples TRBV29-1 to TRBJ2-1, with TRBD2 matching over 9 bases. Germline CDR1 is SQVTM and CDR2 is ANQGSEA. With V trimmed by 4 bases and J by 3 bases, 4 bases remained unmatched. The CDR3 is made up of 14 amino acids. For the CDR3, the DNA is TGCAGCGTTGTCCGAGCGGGAGGCTACAATGAGCAGTTCTTC. Amino acids: CSVVRAGGYNEQFF.

This chain joins TRBV5-4 and TRBJ2-4; TRBD2 matches 8 bases. J gave up 8 bases and V 5 bases, and 9 bases lay outside the gene matches. This CDR3 comprises 14 residues. CDR1 and CDR2 (germline): SGHNT, YYREEE (reference sequence). CDR3 nucleotide sequence: TGTGCCAGCAGACCGTTCTACGGGGGGGACATTCAGTACTTC. It yields the protein CASRPFYGGDIQYF.

The chain is built from TRBV5-1 and TRBJ2-1, with D tentatively TRBD2 (5 bases). CDR3 size: 15 residues. Germline V gene data show CDR1 as SGHRS and CDR2 as YFSETQ. V was cut by 1 base and J by 7 bases, with 15 bases left in between. CDR3 region: CASSLSLEPYNEQFF. CDR3 nucleotides: TGCGCCAGCAGCTTGTCACTAGAACCGTATAATGAGCAGTTCTTC.

A word on this clone: The same CDR3 arises from other DNA sequences in this sample as well. The rearrangement uses TRBV18 and TRBJ2-1; D is perhaps TRBD1 or TRBD2 (5 bases each). CDR3 length: 12 residues. Germline-derived CDR1 and CDR2 are KGHSH and LQKENI. V lost 2 bases and J lost 10, with 9 bases in between. The CDR3 spells CASSPVRDEQFF. The CDR3 DNA reads TGTGCCAGCTCACCAGTGAGGGACGAGCAGTTCTTC.

J is TRBJ2-7 and V is TRBV5-6; a possible D gene is TRBD2 (6 bases). The CDR3 totals 14 residues. Trimming cost V 4 bases and J 0 bases, with 11 bases left between them. CDR1 is SGHDT and CDR2 is YYEEEE in the germline V gene. The CDR3 DNA reads as TGTGCCAGCAGCCGTGGAGGGCTCTCCTACGAGCAGTACTTC. Its protein product is CASSRGGLSYEQYF. The full variable domain, completed using reference TRBV5-6 and TRBJ2-7, is DAGVTQSPTHLIKTRGQQVTLRCSPKSGHDTVSWYQQALGQGPQFIFQYYEEEERQRGNFPDRFSGHQFPNYSSELNVNALLLGDSALYLCASSRGGLSYEQYFGPGTRLTVT.

Concerning this clone: The same CDR3 is also encoded by other DNA sequences in this sample. V gene TRBV6-1 combines with J gene TRBJ2-1, with D maybe TRBD1 (6 bases). The ends were cut back, 4 bases at V and 4 bases at J, with 8 bases in the middle. This CDR3 is built from 13 residues. Germline assignment: CDR1 MNHNS and CDR2 SASEGT. CDR3 coding DNA: TGTGCCAGCAGTGTTCAGGGGTACAATGAGCAGTTCTTC. Protein product: CASSVQGYNEQFF.

The rearrangement joins TRBV19 to TRBJ1-2, with TRBD1 matching over 7 bases. After removal of 8 bases from V and 6 bases from J, the junction contained 6 bases not matched to a gene. This CDR3 has 12 residues. Germline V lookup: CDR1 LNHDA, CDR2 SQIVND (reference sequence). The CDR3: CASSIGGNGYTF. CDR3 DNA sequence: TGTGCCAGTTCCATAGGGGGCAATGGCTACACCTTC.

The rearrangement links TRBV7-2 to TRBJ2-5, with D unresolved. V was cut by 5 bases and J by 7 bases, with 14 bases left in between. The germline V gene has CDR1 SGHTA and CDR2 FQGNSA. CDR3 length: 13 residues. Here the CDR3 reads CASSPLGSGTQYF. Written as DNA, the CDR3 is TGTGCCAGCAGCCCCCTGGGCTCGGGGACCCAGTACTTC.